The 21 T cell receptor beta chains below come from one sample, sequenced in a study of PD-L1 blockade in urothelial cancer. Sequencing was performed with immunoSEQ multiplex PCR; in TCRdb, only in-frame clones are kept and a portion is missing. Here the sample spans about 50,000 clones, about 85% being singletons. The sequences come from PBMCs, collected around atezolizumab (anti-PD-L1) treatment. The receptors were sampled from a man in his sixties with urothelial cancer.

In its sample, this clone was seen a few times. The chain has TRBV6-5 and TRBJ1-5; 8 bases align to TRBD1. Germline V lookup: CDR1 MNHEY, CDR2 SVGAGI. With 4 bases clipped from V and 2 bases from J, the junction kept 4 bases outside the gene matches. The CDR3 spans 15 residues. The CDR3 loop reads CASSSLDRGNQPQHF. In DNA, the CDR3 is TGTGCCAGCAGTTCCCTGGACAGGGGCAATCAGCCCCAGCATTTT.

The chain couples TRBV18 to TRBJ1-1, with D uncertain. This CDR3 has 15 amino acids. Germline CDR1 and CDR2: KGHSH and LQKENI. With 2 bases removed from V and 1 base from J, the gap between germline ends came to 11 bases. CDR3 nucleotide sequence: TGTGCCAGCTCACCAAATGCCAGAAGGAACACTGAAGCTTTCTTT. As protein: CASSPNARRNTEAFF.

This clone was counted only a few times. The chain joins TRBV7-9 to TRBJ2-7, with a weak D call TRBD2 (6 bases). The germline gives CDR1 SEHNR, CDR2 FQNEAQ (reference sequence). The CDR3 spans 17 residues. V was cut by 1 base and J by 2 bases, with 18 bases left in between. CDR3 sequence (DNA): TGTGCCAGCAGCTTAGGGGGGGTAGGTAACAGACCCTACGAGCAGTACTTC. It codes for CASSLGGVGNRPYEQYF.

The chain carries TRBV29-1 and TRBJ2-7; a possible D gene is TRBD2 (6 bases). V was clipped by 4 bases and J by 0 bases, with 13 bases between them. The CDR3 contains 14 residues. CDR1 is SQVTM and CDR2 is ANQGSEA in the germline V gene. The CDR3 sequence is CSVGVSGGSYEQYF. The CDR3 DNA is TGCAGCGTTGGGGTCTCCGGGGGCTCCTACGAGCAGTACTTC.

The V gene is TRBV4-2, the J gene TRBJ2-2, with 7 positions matching TRBD1. Germline-derived CDR1 and CDR2 are LGHNA and YNFKEQ. This CDR3 spans 15 amino acids. V dropped 1 base and J dropped 7; count of bases not matched to a gene: 6. CDR3 DNA: TGTGCCAGCAGCCAAGCAGGGGGATTTGGCGGGGAGCTGTTTTTT. Its translation: CASSQAGGFGGELFF.

V and J are TRBV5-1 and TRBJ2-5; TRBD2 matches at 8 bases. This CDR3 contains 14 residues. Per the germline V gene, CDR1 is SGHRS and CDR2 is YFSETQ. V gave up 2 bases and J gave up 2 bases; unmatched junction bases: 2. The CDR3 loop reads CASSLTSGQETQYF. For the CDR3, the DNA is TGCGCCAGCAGCTTAACTAGCGGACAAGAGACCCAGTACTTC. The full variable domain, with the rest looked up from reference TRBV5-1 and TRBJ2-5, is KAGVTQTPRYLIKTRGQQVTLSCSPISGHRSVSWYQQTPGQGLQFLFEYFSETQRNKGNFPGRFSGRQFSNSRSEMNVSTLELGDSALYLCASSLTSGQETQYFGPGTRLLVL.

The V gene is TRBV29-1, the J gene TRBJ2-7, with TRBD2 matching over 14 bases. The J segment lost 7 bases and the V segment lost 6 bases, leaving 8 bases of the junction unmatched. The germline CDR1 and CDR2 sequences are SQVTM and ANQGSEA. The CDR3 consists of 14 residues. The CDR3 DNA follows: TGCAGCGTCCGGACTAGCGGGGGGCCCGTGGAGCAGTACTTC. It specifies CSVRTSGGPVEQYF.

This clone was seen once. The J gene is TRBJ1-4, the V gene TRBV6-1; 7 bases align to TRBD1. The germline CDR1 and CDR2 sequences are MNHNS and SASEGT. There are 14 residues in the CDR3. Losses at the gene ends were 5 bases for V and 7 bases for J; bases not matched to a gene: 7. The CDR3 bases are TGTGCCAGCAGTTCGGTTACAGGGGCTGAAAAACTGTTTTTT. The encoded protein is CASSSVTGAEKLFF.

This clone was counted a single time. This sequence joins TRBV5-1 and TRBJ2-5; D uncertain. Germline V gene sequence: CDR1 SGHRS, CDR2 YFSETQ. The CDR3 is made up of 16 amino acids. The V and J ends lost 0 bases and 1 base respectively, with 13 bases between them. CDR3 sequence reads: CASSLGAGRPQETQYF. The CDR3 coding sequence is TGCGCCAGCAGCTTGGGAGCAGGCAGGCCCCAAGAGACCCAGTACTTC.

The chain has TRBV7-6 and TRBJ1-1; TRBD1 aligns across 9 bases. Germline V lookup: CDR1 SGHVS, CDR2 FNYEAQ. The ends lost 6 bases at V and 1 base at J; junction bases unmatched: 12. The CDR3 has 17 residues. This CDR3 is CASRGGGGQGWNTEAFF. CDR3 bases: TGTGCCAGCAGGGGGGGTGGGGGACAGGGATGGAACACTGAAGCTTTCTTT.

V is TRBV19 and J is TRBJ1-4; 9 bases are shared with TRBD1. Germline CDR1 and CDR2: LNHDA and SQIVND (reference sequence). Trimming took 5 bases from V and 5 from J; bases not matched to a gene: 6. This CDR3 has 15 residues. The DNA of the CDR3 is TGTGCCAGTAGTCCCTCAGGGACAGGGAATGAAAAACTGTTTTTT. This gives the protein CASSPSGTGNEKLFF. Complete variable domain (other parts from reference TRBV19 and TRBJ1-4): DGGITQSPKYLFRKEGQNVTLSCEQNLNHDAMYWYRQDPGQGLRLIYYSQIVNDFQKGDIAEGYSVSREKKESFPLTVTSAQKNPTAFYLCASSPSGTGNEKLFFGSGTQLSVL.

The V gene is TRBV28, the J gene TRBJ2-1; the D gene is possibly TRBD1 (5 bases). The CDR3 loop spans 13 amino acids. Germline values: CDR1 MDHEN, CDR2 SYDVKM. The V end was cut by 8 bases, the J end by 6 bases, with 14 bases between. For the CDR3, the DNA is TGTGCCAGCCTCGAAGCAGGGCTCAATGAGCAGTTCTTC. It specifies CASLEAGLNEQFF.

The rearrangement uses TRBV5-6 and TRBJ2-7, with 8 bases identical to TRBD1. The germline CDR1 and CDR2 sequences are SGHDT and YYEEEE. The CDR3 runs to 14 residues. The trim removed 0 bases at V and 2 bases at J, leaving 1 base unmatched. The CDR3 loop is CASSLGQGPYEQYF. The CDR3 nucleotides read TGTGCCAGCAGCTTGGGACAGGGGCCCTACGAGCAGTACTTC.

This chain connects TRBV5-6 to TRBJ2-2, with 7 bases that match TRBD2. CDR1 is SGHDT and CDR2 is YYEEEE in the germline V gene. The CDR3 is 17 residues long. With 4 bases clipped from V and 6 bases from J, the junction kept 15 bases outside the gene matches. The CDR3 coding sequence is TGTGCCAGCAGCCCTTTCGGAGCGGCGGGGGTGGCCGGGGAGCTGTTTTTT. As protein: CASSPFGAAGVAGELFF.

This chain uses TRBV10-3 with TRBJ2-2; D unresolved. Germline CDR1 and CDR2: ENHRY and SYGVKD. The CDR3 contains 15 residues. V lost 2 bases, J lost 7 bases, and 14 bases lay in between. This chain's CDR3 is CAISETVAPGGELFF. CDR3 bases: TGTGCCATCAGTGAGACGGTTGCCCCTGGCGGGGAGCTGTTTTTT.

V is TRBV10-3 and J is TRBJ2-3; no firm D call. The CDR3 runs to 13 residues. V was clipped by 3 bases and J by 6 bases, with 10 bases between them. Per germline, CDR1 ENHRY and CDR2 SYGVKD. CDR3 region: CAISDNGADTQYF. The DNA for the CDR3 is TGTGCCATCAGTGATAATGGTGCGGATACGCAGTATTTT.

The chain carries TRBV9 and TRBJ2-3; 8 bases are a match to TRBD2. V lost 3 bases to trimming and J lost 1 base; unmatched junction nucleotides: 7. Germline values: CDR1 SGDLS, CDR2 YYNGEE. This CDR3 spans 16 amino acids. The CDR3 sequence is CASSAGRGVRTDTQYF. DNA of the CDR3: TGTGCCAGCAGCGCGGGGCGGGGGGTCCGCACAGATACGCAGTATTTT.

V gene TRBV5-6 combines with J gene TRBJ1-1; D gene unclear. CDR1 is SGHDT and CDR2 is YYEEEE in the germline V gene. The CDR3 has 14 residues. Trimming removed 6 bases at V and 0 bases at J, with 12 bases between. The CDR3 reads CASILAGVNTEAFF. CDR3 coding DNA: TGTGCCAGCATTCTAGCTGGAGTGAACACTGAAGCTTTCTTT.

The V and J genes are TRBV7-9 and TRBJ1-1, with 7 bases lining up with TRBD1. Per the germline V gene, CDR1 is SEHNR and CDR2 is FQNEAQ (reference sequence). The CDR3 runs to 13 residues. J gave up 8 bases and V 1 base, and 4 bases lay outside the gene matches. The chain's CDR3 is CASSLVQGSEAFF. CDR3 nucleotide sequence: TGTGCCAGCAGCTTAGTACAGGGGTCAGAAGCTTTCTTT.

The gene calls are TRBV9 and TRBJ2-3; 11 nucleotides agree with TRBD1. CDR1 is SGDLS and CDR2 is YYNGEE in the germline V gene. Trimming removed 0 bases from V and 1 base from J; junction bases left unmatched: 10. The CDR3 sequence is 19 residues long. This chain's CDR3 is CASSVATRGTGGRTDTQYF. In DNA form, the CDR3 reads TGTGCCAGCAGCGTAGCTACGAGGGGGACAGGGGGACGCACAGATACGCAGTATTTT.

The gene calls are TRBV23-1 and TRBJ2-5, with 8 positions matching TRBD2. TRBV23-1 has ORF status, its function being uncertain. The length of the CDR3 is 14 residues. V lost 6 bases to trimming and J lost 1 base; unmatched junction nucleotides: 4. The CDR3 DNA reads as TGCGCCAGCAGGCGGGGGGCGGCCCAAGAGACCCAGTACTTC. This encodes CASRRGAAQETQYF.